A single sample is the source of the 9 T cell receptor beta chains below, sequenced in a study of identical twins. TCRdb recomputed calls from the 5' RACE reads with MiXCR, one row per CDR3 protein. The sample contains about 890,000 distinct CDR3 sequences, more than 9% of which appear only once. The same data also contributed to another study, on yellow fever vaccine responses in identical twins.

Sequencing input: PBMCs. Receptors were obtained from a woman aged 18-29 years in good health.

This clonotype was picked up a small number of times. V and J are TRBV7-8 and TRBJ2-2; 8 bases match TRBD2. J was trimmed by 5 bases and V by 7 bases; bases with no gene match: 21. In germline, CDR1 is SGHVS, CDR2 FQNEAQ. This CDR3 has 19 residues. The DNA of the CDR3 is TGTGCCAGCACTACTAGCGGCTTGGGACGACCCCTTACTACCGGGGAGCTGTTTTTT. It codes for CASTTSGLGRPLTTGELFF.

This clonotype was seen many times. The chain carries TRBV12-3 or TRBV12-4 and TRBJ2-3; D uncertain. V was pared by 6 bases and J by 6 bases, with 16 bases between. The CDR3 runs to 14 residues. CDR3 in DNA: TGTGCCAGCAGCCTCCAGGTGGGCCTGGATACGCAGTATTTT. It yields the protein CASSLQVGLDTQYF.

This clonotype was seen more than once but under ten times. CDR3 sequence (DNA): TGTGCCAGCAGCCCCATACGGGGAAGATACGAGCAGTACTTC. This gives the protein CASSPIRGRYEQYF. This chain connects TRBV11-2 to TRBJ2-7; maybe TRBD2 (5 bases). V lost 5 bases and J 4 bases, leaving 15 bases between the germline ends. The CDR3 length is 14 residues. In germline, CDR1 is SGHAT, CDR2 FQNNGV.

This sequence joins TRBV28 and TRBJ2-1; 11 nucleotides match TRBD1. After removal of 8 bases from V and 4 bases from J, the junction contained 10 bases not matched to a gene. CDR1 is MDHEN and CDR2 is SYDVKM in the germline V gene. This CDR3 has 16 amino acids. This CDR3 reads CASAEAGTGGYNEQFF. CDR3 nucleotide sequence: TGTGCCAGCGCCGAAGCCGGGACAGGGGGGTACAATGAGCAGTTCTTC.

There are many counts of this clonotype. The chain carries TRBV5-1 and TRBJ2-2; D is unresolved. V lost 3 bases, J lost 3 bases, and 9 bases lay in between. Per the germline V gene, CDR1 is SGHRS and CDR2 is YFSETQ. The CDR3 covers 14 residues. CDR3 region: CASSSSIDTGELFF. CDR3 DNA sequence: TGCGCCAGCAGCTCTTCTATAGACACCGGGGAGCTGTTTTTT.

This clonotype was detected only a few times. The chain carries TRBV20-1 and TRBJ2-5; D not resolved. V was cut by 7 bases and J by 2 bases, with 8 bases left in between. In germline, CDR1 is DFQATT, CDR2 SNEGSKA (reference sequence). This CDR3 contains 11 residues. The CDR3 DNA follows: TGCAGTGAGCTTCGGCAAGAGACCCAGTACTTC. This encodes CSELRQETQYF.

This clonotype was seen a few times. The rearrangement uses TRBV2 and TRBJ1-1, with D tentatively TRBD1 (5 bases). CDR1 and CDR2 from the germline V gene are SNHLY and FYNNEI. The ends were cut back, 6 bases at V and 1 base at J, with 12 bases in the middle. This CDR3 is built from 14 residues. CDR3 sequence reads: CASRGDGKNTEAFF. CDR3 nucleotide sequence: TGTGCCAGCAGGGGGGACGGGAAGAACACTGAAGCTTTCTTT.

CDR3 protein: CAIRPSGYNEQFF. CDR3 sequence (DNA): TGTGCCATCCGGCCTAGCGGATACAATGAGCAGTTCTTC. The V gene is TRBV10-3, the J gene TRBJ2-1, with 7 positions matching TRBD2. This CDR3 contains 13 residues. After removal of 8 bases from V and 4 bases from J, the junction contained 5 bases not matched to a gene. Germline-derived CDR1 and CDR2 are ENHRY and SYGVKD.

This clonotype was seen a handful of times. The chain is built from TRBV3-1 and TRBJ2-1; 12 bases map to TRBD1. There are 16 residues in the CDR3. Germline CDR1 LGHDT, CDR2 YNNKEL (reference sequence). Losses at the gene ends were 4 bases for V and 7 bases for J; bases not matched to a gene: 8. The CDR3 DNA is TGTGCCAGCAGCCGCGGGGACAGGGGGCGTTTAAATGAGCAGTTCTTC. Translating gives CASSRGDRGRLNEQFF.